This TCR beta chain appears in the sequencing data of a study of cytomegalovirus exposure and HLA in healthy donors. Study-level points and caveats: CMV serostatus stood as the only immune exposure information on hand.

The CDR3 has 14 residues. The germline V gene has CDR1 SGHAT and CDR2 FQNNGV. The ends lost 2 bases at V and 9 bases at J; junction bases unmatched: 1. This clone was seen once. Antigen unknown. PCR involved 60 Vbeta and 13 Jbeta primers. Method: immunoSEQ multiplex PCR; TCRdb's copy keeps in-frame clones and lacks some. The data contain 150,000 to 200,000 clones, roughly 70% of them seen just once; the ten biggest clones take up about 2.7%. Sequencing input: PBMCs. The chain has TRBV11-2 and TRBJ2-1; TRBD2 matches 13 bases. This receptor was obtained from a woman aged 45-65 years in good health and CMV-seropositive. CDR3 DNA: TGTGCCAGCAGCTTAACTAGCGGGGGGGGTGAGCAGTTCTTC. This codes for CASSLTSGGGEQFF.